The 10 T cell receptor beta chains presented below share a single source sample, sequenced in a study of tumor and adjacent non-tumor tissue in lung cancer. RNA was extracted from bulk tissue without any cell sorting. A modified ARM-PCR protocol with three rounds of nested PCR amplified TCRbeta. A single record per CDR3 protein comes from TCRdb applying MiXCR to the multiplex PCR reads. The table shows about 70,000 distinct CDR3 sequences, with 55% to 85% occurring only once. The sample comprised lung tumor tissue. The receptor set was obtained from a man aged 55 to 70 with non-small cell lung cancer.

In regard to this clonotype: Because the CDR3 is missing its conserved closing phenylalanine or tryptophan, this is likely a read error. The genes are TRBV12-5 and TRBJ1-1; 10 nucleotides align to TRBD1. The ends lost 7 bases at V and 4 bases at J; junction bases unmatched: 21. This CDR3 comprises 19 residues. The V gene's germline CDR1 is LGHNT and CDR2 FRNRAP. CDR3 region: CASDSERSGQGTSGTEAFY. The CDR3 coding sequence is TGTGCTAGTGATTCGGAGAGGTCGGGACAGGGGACCTCGGGCACTGAAGCTTTCTAT.

V gene TRBV29-1 combines with J gene TRBJ2-3, with D possibly being TRBD1 or TRBD2 (5 bases each). V shed 4 bases and J shed 4 bases, with 18 bases lying between them. The CDR3 totals 15 residues. From germline, CDR1 is SQVTM and CDR2 ANQGSEA. The CDR3 bases are TGCAGCGTTGGGTCCGGGGCGACTGGCTCAGATACGCAGTATTTT. Its translation: CSVGSGATGSDTQYF.

The genes are TRBV29-1 and TRBJ1-1; D is unclear. The CDR3 length is 15 residues. The germline V gene has CDR1 SQVTM and CDR2 ANQGSEA. The V end lost 5 bases, the J end lost 1 base, and 17 bases lay between the germline ends. The CDR3 spells CSVKSMTRANTEAFF. CDR3 in DNA: TGCAGCGTTAAATCGATGACGAGAGCGAACACTGAAGCTTTCTTT.

In regard to this clonotype: One end of the junction does not line up with germline, which may come from a read error. This chain links TRBV6-1 with TRBJ2-5, with D uncertain. This CDR3 comprises 13 residues. Per germline, CDR1 MNHNS and CDR2 SASEGT. The CDR3 DNA follows: TGTGCCAGCAGTCTGGGGTTACAAGAGAACCAGTACTTC. Protein product: CASSLGLQENQYF.

This clonotype has a count of ten or more. The rearrangement joins TRBV20-1 to TRBJ2-2; 11 bases are shared with TRBD2. V shed 5 bases, J shed 8 bases, and the junction held 13 bases outside the gene matches. The germline CDR1 and CDR2 sequences are DFQATT and SNEGSKA (reference sequence). The CDR3 is 16 amino acids. The CDR3 protein is CSAPLAGGPETGELFF. CDR3 coding DNA: TGCAGTGCTCCTTTAGCGGGAGGGCCGGAGACAGGGGAGCTGTTTTTT.

A note on this clonotype: At one end, the junction sequence differs from germline, possibly due to a read error. The CDR3 loop is CSAIPSTRRGAPTDTQCF. CDR3 DNA: TGCAGTGCTATACCATCGACTAGACGGGGGGCTCCCACAGATACGCAGTGTTTT. This chain links TRBV20-1 with TRBJ2-3; D is perhaps TRBD2 (7 bases). The CDR3 extends over 18 amino acids. Per the germline V gene, CDR1 is DFQATT and CDR2 is SNEGSKA (reference sequence).

The chain recombines TRBV28 with TRBJ2-6; TRBD1 matches 11 bases. Germline V lookup: CDR1 MDHEN, CDR2 SYDVKM. V shed 7 bases and J 6 bases; nucleotides not matched to a gene: 11. This CDR3 spans 17 amino acids. The CDR3 protein is CASTWTGGPIVANVLTF. CDR3 nucleotides: TGTGCCAGCACCTGGACAGGGGGCCCTATTGTGGCCAACGTCCTGACTTTC. The complete variable domain, with remaining parts taken from reference TRBV28 and TRBJ2-6, reads DVKVTQSSRYLVKRTGEKVFLECVQDMDHENMFWYRQDPGLGLRLIYFSYDVKMKEKGDIPEGYSVSREKKERFSLILESASTNQTSMYLCASTWTGGPIVANVLTFGAGSRLTVL.

About this clonotype: This CDR3 is missing its conserved last phenylalanine or tryptophan, likely due to a read error. The DNA is omitted, as the CDR3 cannot be located on it reliably, and the CDR3 follows TCRdb's listing. The chain is built from TRBV6-2 or TRBV6-3 and TRBJ1-5; TRBD1 is the table's D call and was not checked against the DNA. Germline-derived CDR1 and CDR2 are MNHEY and SVGEGT. Counting both end residues, the CDR3 totals 13 amino acids. The chain's CDR3 is CASSRPGTRPQHL.

This clonotype has a handful of counts. V is TRBV5-1 and J is TRBJ2-3; D is uncertain. The germline gives CDR1 SGHRS, CDR2 YFSETQ. Trimming took 2 bases from V and 1 from J, leaving 8 bases between them. CDR3 size: 14 residues. CDR3 coding DNA: TGCGCCAGCAGCTTCGGCTCAGGCACAGATACGCAGTATTTT. Its translation: CASSFGSGTDTQYF.

In regard to this clonotype: At one end the junction does not follow the germline gene, possibly because of a read error. V is TRBV6-6 and J is TRBJ1-1, with D hard to call. CDR3 length equals 14 residues. Germline assignment: CDR1 MNHNY and CDR2 SVGAGI (reference sequence). In DNA form, the CDR3 reads TGTACCAGCAGTAAGCCGGCCCTGAACACTGAGGCTTTCTTT. Translated, it gives CTSSKPALNTEAFF.